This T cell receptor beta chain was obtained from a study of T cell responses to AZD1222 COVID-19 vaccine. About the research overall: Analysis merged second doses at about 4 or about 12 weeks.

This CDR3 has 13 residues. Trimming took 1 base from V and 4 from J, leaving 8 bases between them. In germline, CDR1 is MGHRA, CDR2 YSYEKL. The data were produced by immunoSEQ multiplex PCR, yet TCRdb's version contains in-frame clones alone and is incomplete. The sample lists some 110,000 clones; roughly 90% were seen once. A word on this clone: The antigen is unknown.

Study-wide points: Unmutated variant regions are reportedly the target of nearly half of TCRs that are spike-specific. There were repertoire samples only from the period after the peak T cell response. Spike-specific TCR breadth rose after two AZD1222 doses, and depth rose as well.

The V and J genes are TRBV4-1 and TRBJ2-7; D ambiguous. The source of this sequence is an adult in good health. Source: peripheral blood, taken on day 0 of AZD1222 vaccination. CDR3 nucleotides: TGCGCCAGCAGCCAAGGGGTTTCGTACGAGCAGTACTTC. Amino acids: CASSQGVSYEQYF.